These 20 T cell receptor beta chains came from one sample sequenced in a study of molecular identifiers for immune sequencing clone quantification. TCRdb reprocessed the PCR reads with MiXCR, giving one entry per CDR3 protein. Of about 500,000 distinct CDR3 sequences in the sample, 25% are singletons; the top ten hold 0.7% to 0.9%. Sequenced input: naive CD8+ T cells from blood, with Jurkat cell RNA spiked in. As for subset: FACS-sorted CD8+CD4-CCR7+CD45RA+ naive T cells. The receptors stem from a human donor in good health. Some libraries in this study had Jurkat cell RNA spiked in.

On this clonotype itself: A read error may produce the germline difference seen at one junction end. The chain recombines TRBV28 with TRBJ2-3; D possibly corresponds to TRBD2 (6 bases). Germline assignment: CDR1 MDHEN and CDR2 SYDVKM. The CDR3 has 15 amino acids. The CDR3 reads CANSFSGAGTDTQYF. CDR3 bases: TGTGCCAACAGTTTCTCGGGAGCGGGCACAGATACGCAGTATTTT.

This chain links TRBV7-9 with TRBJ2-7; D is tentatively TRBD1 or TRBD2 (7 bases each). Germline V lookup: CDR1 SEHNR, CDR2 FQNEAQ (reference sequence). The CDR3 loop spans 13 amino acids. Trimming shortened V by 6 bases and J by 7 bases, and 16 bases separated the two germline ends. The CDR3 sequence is CASSSPGGEEQYF. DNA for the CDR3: TGTGCCAGCAGTTCTCCAGGGGGGGAAGAGCAGTACTTC.

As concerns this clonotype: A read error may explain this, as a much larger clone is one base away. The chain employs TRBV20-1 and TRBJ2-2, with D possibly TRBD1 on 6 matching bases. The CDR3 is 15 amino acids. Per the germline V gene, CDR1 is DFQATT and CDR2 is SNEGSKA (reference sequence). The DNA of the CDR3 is TGCGGTGCTAGAGAGGCAGGGGAAAGGACCGGGGAGCTGTTTTTT. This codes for CGAREAGERTGELFF.

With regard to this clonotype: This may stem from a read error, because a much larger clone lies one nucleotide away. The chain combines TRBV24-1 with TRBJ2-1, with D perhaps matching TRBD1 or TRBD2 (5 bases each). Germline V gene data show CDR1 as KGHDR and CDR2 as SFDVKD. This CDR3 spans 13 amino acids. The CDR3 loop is CATSDLLGDEQSF. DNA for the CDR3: TGTGCCACCAGTGATTTGCTGGGGGATGAGCAGTCCTTC.

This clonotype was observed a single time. The CDR3 loop reads CASTGSSATYEQYF. The CDR3 DNA sequence: TGTGCCAGCACCGGTTCCAGTGCCACCTACGAGCAGTACTTC. V gene TRBV2 combines with J gene TRBJ2-7; D gene uncertain. CDR3 length equals 14 residues. CDR1 and CDR2 (germline): SNHLY, FYNNEI. Trimming took off 7 bases at V and 2 bases at J, with 15 bases between the two ends.

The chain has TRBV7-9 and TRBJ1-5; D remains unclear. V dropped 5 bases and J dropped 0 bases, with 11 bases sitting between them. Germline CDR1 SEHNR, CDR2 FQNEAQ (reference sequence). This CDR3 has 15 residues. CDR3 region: CASSPAGNSNQPQHF. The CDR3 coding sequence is TGTGCCAGCAGCCCCGCCGGGAATAGCAATCAGCCCCAGCATTTT.

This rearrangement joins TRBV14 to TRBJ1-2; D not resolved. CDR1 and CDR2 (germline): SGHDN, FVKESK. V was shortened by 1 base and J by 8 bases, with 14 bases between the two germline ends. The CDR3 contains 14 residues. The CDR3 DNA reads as TGTGCCAGCAGCCAAGCCCTTACCCCTTACGGCTACACCTTC. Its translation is CASSQALTPYGYTF.

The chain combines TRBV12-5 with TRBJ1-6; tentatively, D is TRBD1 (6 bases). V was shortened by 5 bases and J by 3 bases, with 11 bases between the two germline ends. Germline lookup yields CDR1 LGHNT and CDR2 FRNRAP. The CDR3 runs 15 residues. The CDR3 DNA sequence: TGTGCTAGTGGTCCGACGGACAGCTATAATTCACCCCTCCACTTT. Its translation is CASGPTDSYNSPLHF. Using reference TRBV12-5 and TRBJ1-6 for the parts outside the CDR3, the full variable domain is DARVTQTPRHKVTEMGQEVTMRCQPILGHNTVFWYRQTMMQGLELLAYFRNRAPLDDSGMPKDRFSAEMPDATLATLKIQPSEPRDSAVYFCASGPTDSYNSPLHFGNGTRLTVT.

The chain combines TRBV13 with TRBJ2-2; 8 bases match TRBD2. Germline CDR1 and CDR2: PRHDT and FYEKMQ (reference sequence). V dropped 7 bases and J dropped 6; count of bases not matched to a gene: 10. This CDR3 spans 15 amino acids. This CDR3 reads CASTLHPGGAGELFF. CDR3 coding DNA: TGTGCCAGCACACTCCACCCGGGGGGGGCCGGGGAGCTGTTTTTT.

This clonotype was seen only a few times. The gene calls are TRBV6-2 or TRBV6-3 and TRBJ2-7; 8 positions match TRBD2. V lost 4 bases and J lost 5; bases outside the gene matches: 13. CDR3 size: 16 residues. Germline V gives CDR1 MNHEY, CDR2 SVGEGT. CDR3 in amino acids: CASSSPVVAGYHEQYF. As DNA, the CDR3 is TGTGCCAGCAGTTCTCCCGTGGTAGCGGGGTATCACGAGCAGTACTTC.

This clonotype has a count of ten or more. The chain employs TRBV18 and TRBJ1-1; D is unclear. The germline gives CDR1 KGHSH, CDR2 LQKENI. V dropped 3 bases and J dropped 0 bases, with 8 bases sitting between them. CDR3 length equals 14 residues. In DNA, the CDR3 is TGTGCCAGCTCACCCGAGCGGGTGAACACTGAAGCTTTCTTT. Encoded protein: CASSPERVNTEAFF. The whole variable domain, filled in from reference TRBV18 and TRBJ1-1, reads NAGVMQNPRHLVRRRGQEARLRCSPMKGHSHVYWYRQLPEEGLKFMVYLQKENIIDESGMPKERFSAEFPKEGPSILRIQQVVRGDSAAYFCASSPERVNTEAFFGQGTRLTVV.

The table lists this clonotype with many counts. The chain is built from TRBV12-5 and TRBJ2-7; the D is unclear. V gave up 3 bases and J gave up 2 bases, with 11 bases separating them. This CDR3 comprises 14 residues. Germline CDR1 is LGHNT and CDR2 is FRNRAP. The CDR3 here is CASGLVGLAYEQYF. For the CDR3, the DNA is TGTGCTAGTGGTTTAGTGGGGTTAGCCTACGAGCAGTACTTC.

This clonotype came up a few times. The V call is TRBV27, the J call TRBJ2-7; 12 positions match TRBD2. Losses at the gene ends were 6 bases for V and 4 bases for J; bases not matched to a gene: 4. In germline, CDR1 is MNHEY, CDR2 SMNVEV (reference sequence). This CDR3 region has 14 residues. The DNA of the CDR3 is TGTGCCAGCAGATTACTAGCGGGGGGATACGAGCAGTACTTC. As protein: CASRLLAGGYEQYF.

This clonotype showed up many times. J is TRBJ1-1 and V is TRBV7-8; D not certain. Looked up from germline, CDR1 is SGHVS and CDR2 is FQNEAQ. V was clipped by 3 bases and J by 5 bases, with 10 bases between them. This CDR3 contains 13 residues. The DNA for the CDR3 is TGTGCCAGCAGCTTGGAAGCGGCGACTGAAGCTTTCTTT. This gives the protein CASSLEAATEAFF. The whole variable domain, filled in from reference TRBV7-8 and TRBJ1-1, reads GAGVSQSPRYKVAKRGQDVALRCDPISGHVSLFWYQQALGQGPEFLTYFQNEAQLDKSGLPSDRFFAERPEGSVSTLKIQRTQQEDSAVYLCASSLEAATEAFFGQGTRLTVV.

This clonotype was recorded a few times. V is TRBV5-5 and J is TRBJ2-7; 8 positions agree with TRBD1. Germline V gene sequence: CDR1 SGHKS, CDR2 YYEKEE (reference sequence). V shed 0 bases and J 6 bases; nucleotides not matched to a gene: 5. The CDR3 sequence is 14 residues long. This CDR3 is CASSLGSDRGEQYF. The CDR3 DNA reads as TGTGCCAGCAGCTTGGGTAGCGACAGGGGCGAGCAGTACTTC.

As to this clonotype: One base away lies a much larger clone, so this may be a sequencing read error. DNA of the CDR3: TGTGCCAGCAAGGGCAGCTCAACTAATGAAACACTGTTTTTT. Translated, it gives CASKGSSTNETLFF. This chain links TRBV28 with TRBJ1-4; D remains unclear. The length of the CDR3 is 14 residues. CDR1 is MDHEN and CDR2 is SYDVKM in the germline V gene.

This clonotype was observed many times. CDR3: CASSLADPLEQYF. The CDR3 bases are TGTGCCAGCAGTTTGGCGGATCCTCTAGAGCAGTACTTC. This chain links TRBV12-3 or TRBV12-4 with TRBJ2-7; D not certain. The CDR3 covers 13 residues. The V and J ends lost 3 bases and 7 bases respectively, with 13 bases between them.

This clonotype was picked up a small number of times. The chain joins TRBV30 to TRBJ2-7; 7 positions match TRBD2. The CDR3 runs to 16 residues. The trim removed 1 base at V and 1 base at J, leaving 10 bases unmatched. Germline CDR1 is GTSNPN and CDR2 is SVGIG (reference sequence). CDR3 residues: CAWSGPTPGRSYEQYF. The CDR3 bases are TGTGCCTGGAGTGGCCCAACACCCGGGAGGTCCTACGAGCAGTACTTC.

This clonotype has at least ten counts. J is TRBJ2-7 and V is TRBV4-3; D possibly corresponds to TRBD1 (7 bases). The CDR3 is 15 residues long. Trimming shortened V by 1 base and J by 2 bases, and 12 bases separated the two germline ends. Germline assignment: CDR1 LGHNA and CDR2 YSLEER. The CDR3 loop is CASSQAQGEAYEQYF. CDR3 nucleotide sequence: TGCGCCAGCAGCCAAGCTCAGGGGGAGGCCTACGAGCAGTACTTC.

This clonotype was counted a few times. The CDR3 coding sequence is TGTGCCAGCCCGGGACAGGGGGAAACTAGCACAGATACGCAGTATTTT. This gives the protein CASPGQGETSTDTQYF. The chain employs TRBV27 and TRBJ2-3, with 11 bases that match TRBD1. This CDR3 is 16 amino acids long. The junction had 7 bases not matched to a gene; V was cut back by 8 bases and J by 0 bases. CDR1 and CDR2 (germline): MNHEY, SMNVEV (reference sequence).